This entry describes one T cell receptor beta chain. The antigen remains unidentified. Trimming left V 3 bases short and J 0 bases short, with 8 bases between. CDR3 length: 13 amino acids. Germline V gene sequence: CDR1 SQVTM, CDR2 ANQGSEA. This entry belongs to a study of CD8+ T cells in alopecia areata. Study-level results: For baseline CD8+ expansion, any link to response stays uncertain with one nonresponder. Relative to normal scalp, lesional scalp, especially alopecia totalis/universalis, showed higher clonality.

The authors extracted RNA and reverse transcribed it into cDNA as the sequencing template. Assay used: immunoSEQ multiplex PCR; TCRdb lists only in-frame clones, some missing. The sample includes about 260,000 clones, over 45% of them seen just once. The treatment was: oral pan-JAK inhibitor, 5-10 mg twice daily. The investigators collected lesional scalp punch biopsies and peripheral blood from alopecia areata patients. Starting from PBMCs, sorting isolated CD4+ and CD8+ T cells. This chain connects TRBV29-1 to TRBJ1-1; no clear D gene. The clonotype was recovered from a human donor with alopecia areata. Sequenced here: CD4+ T cells sorted from blood, sampled at approximately week 51, from a patient treated with tofacitinib. CDR3 loop: CSVDISMNTEAFF. DNA of the CDR3: TGCAGCGTTGATATCTCCATGAACACTGAAGCTTTCTTT.